These 17 T cell receptor beta chains were sequenced from one sample in a study of molecular identifiers for immune sequencing clone quantification. One entry per CDR3 protein, called by TCRdb with MiXCR from the PCR reads. Counted here are 490,000 or so distinct CDR3 sequences, around a fifth occurring once; the ten biggest clones make up 0.84%. The sequenced material came from naive CD8+ T cells from blood, with Jurkat cell RNA spiked in. Subset reported: FACS-sorted CD8+CD4-CCR7+CD45RA+ naive T cells. Receptors originate from a human donor in good health. Some libraries in this study had Jurkat cell RNA spiked in.

This clonotype showed up just a few times. The V gene is TRBV7-9, the J gene TRBJ1-3; D gene unclear. Germline V CDR1 and CDR2: SEHNR, FQNEAQ (reference sequence). The CDR3 runs 15 residues. V was pared by 4 bases and J by 2 bases, with 12 bases between. The CDR3 region has the DNA TGTGCCAGCAGCTCCGTTGACGGGGCTGGAAACACCATATATTTT. Protein sequence: CASSSVDGAGNTIYF.

A note on this clonotype: A read error may explain this, as a much larger clone is one base away. This rearrangement joins TRBV4-3 to TRBJ2-7, with TRBD1 identical over 12 bases. CDR1 LGHNA and CDR2 YSLEER come from the germline V gene. The CDR3 has 15 residues. This CDR3 reads CACSLGQGATYEQYF. CDR3 sequence (DNA): TGCGCCTGCAGCCTGGGACAGGGGGCGACCTACGAGCAGTACTTC.

As to this clonotype: A much bigger clone sits one base away, suggesting this may be a read error. This sequence joins TRBV27 and TRBJ2-7; 8 bases line up with TRBD1. Per the germline V gene, CDR1 is MNHEY and CDR2 is SMNVEV (reference sequence). CDR3 length: 13 amino acids. The CDR3 DNA sequence: TGTGCCCGCAGGGGGCCGGGGCTCTACGAGCAGTACTTC. It translates to CARRGPGLYEQYF.

This clonotype has ten or more counts. The CDR3 protein is CASRVGSGTDTQYF. CDR3 sequence (DNA): TGTGCCAGCAGGGTCGGGAGTGGCACAGATACGCAGTATTTT. The V call is TRBV2, the J call TRBJ2-3; D may be TRBD2 (6 bases). Deletions cut 6 bases from V and 1 base from J, with 11 bases between. CDR1 and CDR2 (germline): SNHLY, FYNNEI. The CDR3 is made up of 14 amino acids.

The gene calls are TRBV2 and TRBJ1-5; D not certain. CDR3 length: 15 residues. V was pared by 2 bases and J by 5 bases, with 13 bases between. The germline CDR1 and CDR2 sequences are SNHLY and FYNNEI. CDR3 coding DNA: TGTGCCAGCAGTGAACGGGCAGGTTCCGATCAGCCCCAGCATTTT. Translation: CASSERAGSDQPQHF.

This clonotype appeared many times. The V gene is TRBV5-1, the J gene TRBJ1-3; D is unclear. This CDR3 is 16 amino acids long. The germline CDR1 and CDR2 sequences are SGHRS and YFSETQ. Trimming cost V 1 base and J 1 base, with 12 bases left between them. CDR3: CASSLLPSVSGNTIYF. The CDR3 DNA sequence: TGCGCCAGCAGCTTGCTCCCGTCCGTATCTGGAAACACCATATATTTT.

The V gene is TRBV20-1, the J gene TRBJ2-7, with 7 bases identical to TRBD2. Germline V lookup: CDR1 DFQATT, CDR2 SNEGSKA (reference sequence). This CDR3 spans 15 amino acids. J gave up 2 bases and V 6 bases, and 13 bases lay outside the gene matches. Here the CDR3 DNA reads TGCAGTGCGACGACCGGGACTAATAACCCCTACGAGCAGTACTTC. Its translation: CSATTGTNNPYEQYF.

At least ten counts were recorded for this clonotype. The chain joins TRBV30 to TRBJ1-1; D possibly corresponds to TRBD1 (5 bases). Germline CDR1 GTSNPN, CDR2 SVGIG (reference sequence). V lost 3 bases and J 4 bases, leaving 9 bases between the germline ends. This CDR3 region has 12 residues. Written as DNA, the CDR3 is TGTGCCTGGAGCAGGGTTGGCACTGAAGCTTTCTTT. Translated: CAWSRVGTEAFF.

A note on this clonotype: A read error is possible here, since a much larger clone lies one base away. V is TRBV9 and J is TRBJ2-7, with D possibly being TRBD1 or TRBD2 (6 bases each). V was pared by 4 bases and J by 6 bases, with 23 bases between. This CDR3 is 16 amino acids long. Germline CDR1 and CDR2: SGDLS and YYNGEE. The CDR3: CASSSTEGGGGCEQYF. CDR3 sequence (DNA): TGTGCCAGCAGCTCCACGGAAGGGGGAGGAGGTTGCGAGCAGTACTTC. The whole variable domain, remainder taken from reference TRBV9 and TRBJ2-7, is DSGVTQTPKHLITATGQRVTLRCSPRSGDLSVYWYQQSLDQGLQFLIQYYNGEERAKGNILERFSAQQFPDLHSELNLSSLELGDSALYFCASSSTEGGGGCEQYFGPGTRLTVT.

Worth noting for this clonotype: It may be a read error: a sequence one base away is much more abundant. V and J are TRBV11-2 and TRBJ1-4; D is uncertain. Germline values: CDR1 SGHAT, CDR2 FQNNGV. CDR3 size: 16 residues. This CDR3 is CTSSLGRQTTNEKLFF. The CDR3 DNA follows: TGTACCAGCAGCTTAGGTCGGCAAACAACTAATGAAAAACTGTTTTTT. Based on the CDR3 plus reference TRBV11-2 and TRBJ1-4, the full variable domain is EAGVAQSPRYKIIEKRQSVAFWCNPISGHATLYWYQQILGQGPKLLIQFQNNGVVDDSQLPKDRFSAERLKGVDSTLKIQPAKLEDSAVYLCTSSLGRQTTNEKLFFGSGTQLSVL.

This chain links TRBV24-1 with TRBJ2-7; D ambiguous. This CDR3 comprises 12 residues. V lost 5 bases, J lost 2 bases, and 6 bases lay in between. Germline-derived CDR1 and CDR2 are KGHDR and SFDVKD. The chain's CDR3 is CATSGLTYEQYF. CDR3 DNA: TGTGCCACCAGTGGCCTAACCTACGAGCAGTACTTC.

J is TRBJ2-7 and V is TRBV4-1, with 9 bases identical to TRBD2. V lost 4 bases to trimming and J lost 3 bases; unmatched junction nucleotides: 16. The CDR3 loop spans 18 amino acids. The V gene's germline CDR1 is MGHRA and CDR2 YSYEKL. CDR3 bases: TGCGCCAGCAGCCTTGAAGCTAGCGGGACAAGCCTCCTCTACGAGCAGTACTTC. It encodes CASSLEASGTSLLYEQYF.

Ten or more counts support this clonotype. CDR3 coding DNA: TGTGCCAGCAGCGAGGGACAGGGGGCGTTCGGGGCCAACGTCCTGACTTTC. The encoded protein is CASSEGQGAFGANVLTF. This chain joins TRBV9 and TRBJ2-6; the match to TRBD1 covers 12 bases. The V gene end was trimmed by 3 bases and the J gene end by 4 bases; junction bases not matched to a gene: 5. This CDR3 has 17 residues. Germline CDR1 and CDR2: SGDLS and YYNGEE.

This clonotype was recorded many times. This chain uses TRBV29-1 with TRBJ2-3; D perhaps matches TRBD1 (5 bases). Trimming removed 2 bases from V and 2 bases from J, with 14 bases in between. Germline lookup yields CDR1 SQVTM and CDR2 ANQGSEA. The CDR3 length is 15 residues. The CDR3 sequence: CSVEPRALDTDTQYF. DNA of the CDR3: TGCAGCGTTGAACCCAGGGCCCTCGACACAGATACGCAGTATTTT.

This chain uses TRBV6-5 with TRBJ2-2; 14 positions match TRBD2. This CDR3 has 14 amino acids. Germline V gene sequence: CDR1 MNHEY, CDR2 SVGAGI. V lost 6 bases to trimming and J lost 8 bases; unmatched junction nucleotides: 2. In nucleotides, the CDR3 is TGTGCCAGCAGCGGGACTAGCGGGAGAGGGGAGCTGTTTTTT. Encoded protein: CASSGTSGRGELFF.

This clonotype was seen repeatedly, ten times or more. This CDR3 is CASSSTWFSNQPQHF. The CDR3 DNA reads as TGTGCCAGCAGTTCGACATGGTTTAGCAATCAGCCCCAGCATTTT. The chain carries TRBV27 and TRBJ1-5; D remains ambiguous. The CDR3 runs to 15 residues. V was shortened by 4 bases and J by 0 bases, with 10 bases between the two germline ends. Germline lookup yields CDR1 MNHEY and CDR2 SMNVEV (reference sequence).

This clonotype was seen a few times. This CDR3 reads CASSPGYYNSPLHF. The CDR3 DNA is TGTGCCAGCAGCCCCGGTTATTATAATTCACCCCTCCACTTT. The V and J genes are TRBV27 and TRBJ1-6; D unclear. The CDR3 extends over 14 amino acids. Trimming pared 6 bases from V and 4 bases from J, leaving 10 bases between. Per the germline V gene, CDR1 is MNHEY and CDR2 is SMNVEV (reference sequence).